Each of the 22 T cell receptor beta chains below was sequenced from the same sample in a study of CXCR3-negative and CXCR3-positive naive CD8 T cells (dated by TCRdb to between 2019 and 2020). The instrument given in TCRdb is NextSeq 550. The Human TCR Profiling Kit (MiLaboratory) was used to make UMI-labeled 5' RACE TRB cDNA libraries. Based on TCRdb reprocessing of the reads, there is one entry per CDR3 protein sequence, and DNA is missing. Per the sample table, the count is some 130,000 distinct CDR3 sequences. Just under 0.5% of the sample rests with the top ten. Sequencing used naive CXCR3- CD8+ T cells from blood. The cell subset or site label, read with the paper, signifies: CD45RO-CCR7+CD27+CD95- naive CD8+ T cells lacking CXCR3 (TNR3-). The receptors originated from a human donor in good health. Some clones in this sample may be carry-over from other donors' samples.

The chain uses TRBV24-1 and TRBJ2-3. The germline gives CDR1 KGHDR, CDR2 SFDVKD. The CDR3 loop spans 14 amino acids. CDR3 residues: CATSVGASTDTQYF.

CDR3 amino acids: CASSLLGGDRTDTQYF. The V and J genes are TRBV28 and TRBJ2-3; TCRdb lists TRBD1, though no DNA is available to test this call. Germline CDR1 reads MDHEN; CDR2 reads SYDVKM. This CDR3 comprises 16 residues. Together with reference TRBV28 and TRBJ2-3, the CDR3 gives the full variable domain: DVKVTQSSRYLVKRTGEKVFLECVQDMDHENMFWYRQDPGLGLRLIYFSYDVKMKEKGDIPEGYSVSREKKERFSLILESASTNQTSMYLCASSLLGGDRTDTQYFGPGTRLTVL.

The V gene is TRBV12-3 or TRBV12-4, the J gene TRBJ1-3. The CDR3 covers 15 residues. The chain's CDR3 is CASSNSRIPGNTTYF.

The genes are TRBV7-7 and TRBJ2-7; TCRdb returns TRBD2, unconfirmable since there is no DNA. The germline V gene encodes CDR1 SSHAT and CDR2 FNYEAQ (reference sequence). This CDR3 is built from 14 residues. The CDR3 reads CASSPRRANYEQYF.

This rearrangement joins TRBV7-9 to TRBJ1-2; TCRdb reports TRBD1, a call that lacks DNA to check it against. The CDR3 contains 17 residues. Germline V gene lookup returns CDR1 SEHNR and CDR2 FQNEAQ (reference sequence). CDR3 region: CASSDLAGARTSYGYTF. The variable domain in full, completed from reference TRBV7-9 and TRBJ1-2, reads DTGVSQNPRHKITKRGQNVTFRCDPISEHNRLYWYRQTLGQGPEFLTYFQNEAQLEKSRLLSDRFSAERPKGSFSTLEIQRTEQGDSAMYLCASSDLAGARTSYGYTFGSGTRLTVV.

The rearrangement uses TRBV10-1 and TRBJ2-7. Germline CDR1 reads WNHNN; CDR2 reads SYGVQD (reference sequence). The CDR3 covers 13 residues. The CDR3 sequence is CASSERGPYEQYF.

The gene calls are TRBV20-1 and TRBJ2-1; checking the TCRdb D call of TRBD2 is not possible without DNA. CDR3 length: 18 residues. Per the germline V gene, CDR1 is DFQATT and CDR2 is SNEGSKA (reference sequence). The CDR3 spells CSARVGGLAGARYNEQFF.

This chain links TRBV9 with TRBJ2-7; the D call from TCRdb, TRBD1, cannot be confirmed without DNA. CDR1 SGDLS and CDR2 YYNGEE come from the germline V gene. The CDR3 runs 15 residues. This CDR3 is CASSSQAALSYEQYF.

V usage is TRBV27 and J usage is TRBJ2-1; TCRdb names TRBD1, which stays unverified in the absence of DNA. In germline, CDR1 is MNHEY, CDR2 SMNVEV (reference sequence). CDR3 length equals 14 residues. The CDR3 is CAAGQGLTYNEQFF.

The chain links TRBV15 to TRBJ1-1; TCRdb picks TRBD1, but there is no DNA to check that call. The CDR3 is 14 residues long. Germline loops: CDR1 LNHNV, CDR2 YYDKDF (reference sequence). The CDR3 spells CATSRDRANTEAFF.

The V gene is TRBV12-3 or TRBV12-4, the J gene TRBJ2-2. This CDR3 is built from 15 residues. CDR3 region: CASSLVGSNTGELFF.

This chain uses TRBV12-3 or TRBV12-4 with TRBJ1-1. This CDR3 has 13 amino acids. This chain's CDR3 is CASSLAAGRLAFF.

The rearrangement joins TRBV12-3 or TRBV12-4 to TRBJ2-3; lacking DNA, the TRBD2 call made by TCRdb goes unchecked. This CDR3 is built from 15 residues. The CDR3 loop is CASSPGLVSTDTQYF.

The V call is TRBV24-1, the J call TRBJ1-2; TCRdb's D call, TRBD1, is unchecked because there is no DNA. From germline, CDR1 is KGHDR and CDR2 SFDVKD. CDR3 size: 13 residues. CDR3 loop: CATSDMGGIGYTF.

The V and J genes are TRBV4-3 and TRBJ2-5. The CDR3 spans 15 residues. Germline CDR1 reads LGHNA; CDR2 reads YSLEER. This CDR3 is CASSQDLGGQETQYF.

The chain combines TRBV28 with TRBJ1-6; TCRdb proposes TRBD1, but this gene call is untestable without DNA. This CDR3 has 16 residues. Germline V gene sequence: CDR1 MDHEN, CDR2 SYDVKM. The CDR3 sequence: CASSPGVVSYNSPLHF.

The J gene is TRBJ1-5, the V gene TRBV7-9; there is no DNA to check the TCRdb D call of TRBD1. The CDR3 contains 18 residues. Germline-derived CDR1 and CDR2 are SEHNR and FQNEAQ (reference sequence). CDR3 amino acids: CASSPHNTGGLSNQPQHF.

The chain is built from TRBV5-1 and TRBJ2-1; the D call of TRBD1 rests on TCRdb alone, since no DNA is present to check it. CDR3 size: 14 residues. The V gene's germline CDR1 is SGHRS and CDR2 YFSETQ. The CDR3 protein is CASSHQGPYNEQFF.

V is TRBV6-5 and J is TRBJ1-6; the D call from TCRdb, TRBD1, cannot be confirmed without DNA. The germline CDR1 and CDR2 sequences are MNHEY and SVGAGI. The CDR3 extends over 14 amino acids. The CDR3 loop is CASSYVLGNSPLHF.

The chain carries TRBV2 and TRBJ2-5; the D call of TRBD1 rests on TCRdb alone, since no DNA is present to check it. The germline gives CDR1 SNHLY, CDR2 FYNNEI. The CDR3 consists of 15 residues. CDR3 sequence: CASSEPGQGIETQYF.

The gene calls are TRBV23-1 and TRBJ2-5; the D call of TRBD2 rests on TCRdb alone, since no DNA is present to check it. TRBV23-1 counts as an open reading frame of uncertain function. This CDR3 region has 19 residues. This CDR3 reads CASSQSPSEGPGCQETQYF.

The gene calls are TRBV29-1 and TRBJ2-1; checking the TCRdb D call of TRBD2 is not possible without DNA. Germline lookup yields CDR1 SQVTM and CDR2 ANQGSEA. This CDR3 region has 14 residues. The CDR3 protein is CSFPSGRQVYEQFF.